This is a list of T cell receptor beta chains from one sample in a study of T cell responses to AZD1222 COVID-19 vaccine. The protocol was immunoSEQ multiplex PCR, while the TCRdb copy is restricted to in-frame clones and leaves out a portion. The repertoire holds 150,000 or so clones, with approximately 90% as singletons. Specimen: peripheral blood, collected on day 0 of AZD1222 vaccination. The receptor source for this set is an adult in good health. CDR3s include the opening cysteine and the closing phenylalanine or tryptophan. The order of the fields is V gene, clone size, J gene, D gene, CDR3 DNA, CDR3 protein. A D gene is named only where the DNA matches it firmly. Part of the rows lack a size; the others show once, few, many or a class for expanded clones.

TRBV7-2,.,TRBJ2-7,.,TGTGCCAGCAGCCAACAACACTCGGCCCCACCTCCCGAGCAGTACTTC,CASSQQHSAPPPEQYF
TRBV12-5,.,TRBJ2-1,TRBD2,TGTGCTAGTGGTTTGGTACCAGCGGGGGGGGCTAACTACAATGAGCAGTTCTTC,CASGLVPAGGANYNEQFF
TRBV2,.,TRBJ2-7,.,TGTGCCAGCAGTACCGGGTCCCGCTCCTACGAGCAGTACTTC,CASSTGSRSYEQYF
TRBV2,.,TRBJ2-5,.,TGTGCCAGCAGTTCAGGGTTGGGGGAGACCCAGTACTTC,CASSSGLGETQYF
TRBV28,.,TRBJ2-5,.,TGTGCCACTCTACCCAGGGACTACCAAGAGACCCAGTACTTC,CATLPRDYQETQYF
TRBV7-9,.,TRBJ2-7,TRBD1,TGTGCCAGCAGCTTAGAAGGACAGGGTATCGCGCAGTACTTC,CASSLEGQGIAQYF
TRBV6-5,.,TRBJ1-2,.,TGTGCCAGCAGTTACTCGAGAAGGGAATATGGCTACACCTTC,CASSYSRREYGYTF
TRBV19,.,TRBJ2-7,.,TGTGCCAGTAGTGCCCACAGGGACACCTACGAGCAGTACTTC,CASSAHRDTYEQYF
TRBV19,.,TRBJ1-5,.,TGTGCCAGTAGTATAGGGGACTTTCTCTATCAGCCCCAGCATTTT,CASSIGDFLYQPQHF
TRBV4-3,.,TRBJ1-5,.,TGCGCCAGCAGCCAAGATTGGCAGATCAATCAGCCCCAGCATTTT,CASSQDWQINQPQHF
TRBV4-1,.,TRBJ2-7,.,TGCGCCAGCAGGGGCGTAAGCTCCTACGAGCAGTACTTC,CASRGVSSYEQYF
TRBV11-2,few,TRBJ1-1,TRBD1,TGTGCCAGCAGCTTTGCGGGACAGCGGAACACTGAAGCTTTCTTT,CASSFAGQRNTEAFF
TRBV6-4,.,TRBJ2-7,.,TGTGCCAATTACGGACTGGCTACCCTCTACGAGCAGTACTTC,CANYGLATLYEQYF
TRBV25-1,.,TRBJ1-2,TRBD1,TGTGCCAGCAGACGAGGGGGCGCGGGTGGCTACACCTTC,CASRRGGAGGYTF
TRBV29-1,.,TRBJ2-3,.,TGCAGCGCTGATGCTCAGGGTAGCACAGATACGCAGTATTTT,CSADAQGSTDTQYF
TRBV28,.,TRBJ1-1,.,TGTGCCAGCTCGAACGAGGGGACTGAAGCTTTCTTT,CASSNEGTEAFF
TRBV5-4,.,TRBJ1-6,TRBD1,TGTGCCAGCAGGTTAGGACAGGGAGGTTCACCCCTCCACTTT,CASRLGQGGSPLHF
TRBV18,once,TRBJ1-2,.,TGTGCCAGCTCTTCGGACCGTAACTATGGCTACACCTTC,CASSSDRNYGYTF
TRBV18,once,TRBJ2-3,.,TGTGCCAGCTCACCGGGGCCAGGGCTGAGAGATACGCAGTATTTT,CASSPGPGLRDTQYF
TRBV5-1,.,TRBJ1-1,.,TGCGCCAGCAGCCTGACTGTTACCACTGAAGCTTTCTTT,CASSLTVTTEAFF
TRBV4-2,.,TRBJ2-3,.,TGTGCCAGCAGCCAAGATATAACGGGTGGGACAGATACGCAGTATTTT,CASSQDITGGTDTQYF
TRBV9,.,TRBJ2-3,.,TGTGCCAGCAGCGTCCGAGATACGCAGTATTTT,CASSVRDTQYF
TRBV2,.,TRBJ2-3,.,TGTGCCACCAAAGGACCTCGCCGGGACCTATCCACAGATACGCAGTATTTT,CATKGPRRDLSTDTQYF
TRBV4-3,.,TRBJ1-2,.,TGCGCCAGCAGCCAAGAACAGGGCTCGAATTATATGGGCTACACCTTC,CASSQEQGSNYMGYTF
TRBV28,.,TRBJ1-4,.,TGTGCCAGCAGTTCACCCCCCACTAATGAAAAACTGTTTTTT,CASSSPPTNEKLFF
TRBV18,.,TRBJ2-3,.,TGTGCCAGCTCACGATCCGAAACAGATACGCAGTATTTT,CASSRSETDTQYF
TRBV7-9,.,TRBJ2-1,TRBD2,TGTGCCAGCAGCGTACATAGCGGGGAGGAGCAGTTCTTC,CASSVHSGEEQFF
TRBV7-9,.,TRBJ2-7,.,TGTGCCAGCAGCCTCGTCCCGCGGGGCTACGAGCAGTACTTC,CASSLVPRGYEQYF
TRBV7-8,.,TRBJ2-3,.,TGTGCCAGCAGCCGTAGGGGAGATACGCAGTATTTT,CASSRRGDTQYF
TRBV11-2,once,TRBJ1-4,.,TGTGCCAGCAGCTTAACCGGGACGGTTCGTGAAAAACTGTTTTTT,CASSLTGTVREKLFF
TRBV12-5,.,TRBJ1-1,TRBD1,TGTGCTACCCGGGGGGACAGTGAAGCTTTCTTT,CATRGDSEAFF
TRBV5-1,.,TRBJ2-3,TRBD1,TGCGCCAGCAGCCGTGGGGACAGCTCTAGCACAGATACGCAGTATTTT,CASSRGDSSSTDTQYF
TRBV6-4,.,TRBJ1-2,TRBD1,TGTGCCAGCAGTCCTTCAACAGGGGGCTATGGCTACACCTTC,CASSPSTGGYGYTF
TRBV27,.,TRBJ2-7,.,TGTGCCAGCTGTGGGGCAGGGGCTCTCTACGAGCAGTACTTC,CASCGAGALYEQYF
TRBV5-4,.,TRBJ2-7,TRBD2,TGTGCCAGCAGCTTGGATAGCGGGGGGGCCCGAGAGCAGTACTTC,CASSLDSGGAREQYF
TRBV11-3,.,TRBJ1-4,.,TGTGCCAGCAGCCCTGGAGGGGGGGTCGGCGAAAAACTGTTTTTT,CASSPGGGVGEKLFF
TRBV7-3,.,TRBJ2-1,.,TGTGCCAGCAGCTTTCGGACGGGCCAGGGGAATGAGCAGTTCTTC,CASSFRTGQGNEQFF
TRBV7-6,.,TRBJ1-1,.,TGTGCCAGCAGCTTACAAGCGGACACTGAAGCTTTCTTT,CASSLQADTEAFF
TRBV3-1/TRBV3-2,once,TRBJ1-1,.,TGTGCCAGCAGCCTGAAGGATAGAGCTTTCTTT,CASSLKDRAFF
TRBV5-1,.,TRBJ1-2,TRBD1,TGCGCCAGCAGCGCGGGACAGGGGTCTGGCTACACCTTC,CASSAGQGSGYTF
TRBV10-1,.,TRBJ2-3,.,TGCGCCAGCAGTGAGTCGGGGGGGCGGTCAGATACGCAGTATTTT,CASSESGGRSDTQYF
TRBV3-1/TRBV3-2,.,TRBJ1-4,.,TGTGCCAGCAGCCAAGGGGTTGAAAAACTGTTTTTT,CASSQGVEKLFF
TRBV19,.,TRBJ1-2,.,TGTGCCAGTAGTATCATTCTCTGGGAGTACTATGGCTACACCTTC,CASSIILWEYYGYTF
TRBV6-5,.,TRBJ1-5,.,TGTGCCAGCAACATATGGGGCCTGGCCCAGCATTTT,CASNIWGLAQHF
TRBV9,.,TRBJ1-3,.,TGTGCCAGCAGCGACCCAACCGGTCCAGGTTACTCTGGAAACACCATATATTTT,CASSDPTGPGYSGNTIYF
TRBV6-5,.,TRBJ1-1,.,TGTGCCAGCCATTCAGGGGCCAACACTGAAGCTTTCTTT,CASHSGANTEAFF
TRBV28,.,TRBJ1-1,.,TGTGCCAGCAGCCTACGACGGGTAACTGAAGCTTTCTTT,CASSLRRVTEAFF
TRBV28,.,TRBJ1-5,.,TGTGCCAGCAGGCTTCGATCGGCTCAGCCCCAGCATTTT,CASRLRSAQPQHF
TRBV9,.,TRBJ2-3,TRBD2,TGTGCCAGCAGCGTAGCGGGGGGATCTAACACAGATACGCAGTATTTT,CASSVAGGSNTDTQYF
TRBV5-4,.,TRBJ2-3,TRBD2,TGTGCCAGCAGCCAAGGGCTAGCGGGGGGCGGAAATACGCAGTATTTT,CASSQGLAGGGNTQYF
TRBV5-5,.,TRBJ2-7,.,TGTGCCAGCAGCTTGACAGGCGTAGGGTACGAGCAGTACTTC,CASSLTGVGYEQYF
TRBV2,.,TRBJ2-1,TRBD2,TGTGCCAGCAAAAGGACTAGCTTACATGAGCAGTTCTTC,CASKRTSLHEQFF
TRBV15,.,TRBJ1-2,.,TGTGCCACCAGGACCCCCGGACAGAACTGGGGTAACTATGGCTACACCTTC,CATRTPGQNWGNYGYTF
TRBV6-5,.,TRBJ1-6,.,TGTGCCAGCAGTTACGACAGATTCAATTCACCCCTCCACTTT,CASSYDRFNSPLHF
TRBV19,.,TRBJ2-7,TRBD1,TGTGCCAGTAGCGACAGGGGGCGCGGGAAAACCTACGAGCAGTACTTC,CASSDRGRGKTYEQYF